This is a list of T cell receptor beta chains from one sample in a study of cytomegalovirus exposure and HLA in healthy donors. TCRdb's table, derived via immunoSEQ multiplex PCR, lists solely in-frame clones and lacks some. This sample carries roughly 130,000 clones, approximately 81% of them seen once, and the ten largest clones take 1.5% to 2.5%. What was sequenced was PBMCs. The receptors were gathered from a young man in good health and CMV-seronegative. The CDR3 runs from the conserved cysteine through the conserved F or W. D genes are given only for firm matches. The listing skips clone size in some rows; elsewhere it reads once, few, many or a size class.

TRBV7-2	few	TRBD1	TRBJ1-2	CASSPRQGSASWNYGYTF	TGTGCCAGCAGCCCCCGACAGGGGTCGGCGTCTTGGAACTATGGCTACACCTTC
TRBV15	.	.	TRBJ1-2	CATSRDRVYGYTF	TGTGCCACCAGCAGAGACAGGGTCTATGGCTACACCTTC
TRBV29-1	.	TRBD2	TRBJ2-7	CSVTSGRADEQYF	TGCAGCGTGACTAGCGGGAGGGCCGATGAGCAGTACTTC
TRBV7-8	.	TRBD2	TRBJ2-1	CASSLVLAGVNEQFF	TGTGCCAGCAGCTTAGTGCTAGCGGGAGTCAATGAGCAGTTCTTC
TRBV28	.	TRBD1	TRBJ1-5	CASRTPGGGKPQHF	TGTGCCAGCAGAACTCCAGGGGGAGGTAAGCCCCAGCATTTT
TRBV7-9	.	.	TRBJ2-1	CASSLGSAGFNEQFF	TGTGCCAGCAGCTTAGGTTCCGCAGGGTTCAATGAGCAGTTCTTC
TRBV7-9	.	.	TRBJ1-1	CASSGQEAFF	TGTGCCAGCAGTGGACAGGAAGCTTTCTTT
TRBV27	.	.	TRBJ2-5	CASSFRETQYF	TGTGCCAGCAGTTTTAGAGAGACCCAGTACTTC
TRBV11-2	.	.	TRBJ1-2	CASSLEEVRGLCTF	TGTGCCAGCAGCTTAGAGGAGGTCAGGGGCTTGTGCACCTTC
TRBV4-1	.	TRBD2	TRBJ2-1	CASSPAPSGSGYNEQFF	TGCGCCAGCAGCCCTGCTCCGAGCGGGAGTGGGTACAATGAGCAGTTCTTC
TRBV6-5	.	TRBD1	TRBJ1-5	CASSRDRGFNQPQHF	TGTGCCAGCAGCAGGGACAGGGGCTTCAATCAGCCCCAGCATTTT
TRBV5-6	.	TRBD1	TRBJ2-5	CASSLNRGQETQYF	TGTGCCAGCAGCTTAAACAGGGGCCAAGAGACCCAGTACTTC
TRBV19	.	TRBD1	TRBJ1-2	CASSWDRTSYRGYTF	TGTGCCAGTAGCTGGGACAGGACCTCATACAGGGGCTACACCTTC
TRBV2	once	TRBD1	TRBJ1-4	CASRQGEANEKLFF	TGTGCCAGCCGACAGGGTGAGGCTAATGAAAAACTGTTTTTT
TRBV7-3	.	TRBD2	TRBJ2-7	CASSLEASGTYEQYF	TGTGCCAGCAGCTTAGAGGCTAGCGGGACTTACGAGCAGTACTTC
TRBV28	.	.	TRBJ1-2	CASSFGGDYGYTF	TGTGCCAGCAGTTTTGGGGGCGACTATGGCTACACCTTC
TRBV19	.	TRBD2	TRBJ2-1	CASSTRTSGSYNEQFF	TGTGCCAGTAGTACCCGGACTAGCGGCTCCTACAATGAGCAGTTCTTC
TRBV11-2	.	TRBD1	TRBJ2-5	CASSYPTGAETQYF	TGTGCCAGCAGCTATCCGACAGGGGCAGAGACCCAGTACTTC
TRBV11-3	.	.	TRBJ1-3	CASSLDHSSGNTIYF	TGTGCCAGCAGCTTAGATCACAGCTCTGGAAACACCATATATTTT
TRBV19	.	TRBD1	TRBJ1-3	CASGKPGQSGSGNTIYF	TGTGCCAGTGGAAAGCCGGGACAGAGCGGGTCTGGAAACACCATATATTTT
TRBV7-2	once	.	TRBJ1-1	CASSLAQGYAEAFF	TGTGCCAGCAGCTTAGCACAGGGTTACGCTGAAGCTTTCTTT
TRBV29-1	.	TRBD2	TRBJ2-3	CSVDLLAGDTQYF	TGCAGCGTTGATTTACTAGCGGGAGATACGCAGTATTTT
TRBV5-6	.	TRBD1	TRBJ1-2	CASSLRTGTANYGYTF	TGTGCCAGCAGCCTCAGGACCGGGACAGCCAATTATGGCTACACCTTC
TRBV7-2	few	.	TRBJ1-5	CASSFYTGAGQPQHF	TGTGCCAGCAGCTTTTACACAGGTGCGGGGCAGCCCCAGCATTTT
TRBV7-3	.	.	TRBJ2-1	CASSLLAHSYNEQFF	TGTGCCAGCAGCTTACTAGCGCACTCCTACAATGAGCAGTTCTTC
TRBV7-2	.	TRBD2	TRBJ2-1	CASSPRTSGSPNEQFF	TGTGCCAGCAGCCCGAGGACTAGCGGGTCCCCCAATGAGCAGTTCTTC
TRBV29-1	.	.	TRBJ2-3	CSVAGQPADTQYF	TGCAGCGTGGCGGGACAGCCAGCGGATACGCAGTATTTT
TRBV6-4	.	.	TRBJ2-1	CASSDGGGRNEQFF	TGTGCCAGCAGTGACGGGGGGGGGCGGAATGAGCAGTTCTTC
TRBV6-5	.	.	TRBJ1-4	CASSSRGQRGEKLFF	TGTGCCAGCAGTTCACGCGGACAACGTGGTGAAAAACTGTTTTTT
TRBV18	.	.	TRBJ2-5	CASSPGRRQETQYF	TGTGCCAGCTCACCAGGACGGAGGCAAGAGACCCAGTACTTC
TRBV9	.	.	TRBJ2-4	CASSVTGRDIQYF	TGTGCCAGCAGCGTAACCGGTCGGGACATTCAGTACTTC
TRBV2	.	.	TRBJ1-1	CASSMDSPGAFF	TGTGCCAGCAGTATGGACTCGCCTGGCGCTTTCTTT
TRBV5-1	.	TRBD1	TRBJ2-7	CASSLTGGTCEQYF	TGCGCCAGCAGCTTGACAGGGGGAACATGCGAGCAGTACTTC
TRBV11-1	.	.	TRBJ2-1	CASSLEWTAYNEQFF	TGTGCCAGCAGCTTAGAGTGGACAGCCTACAATGAGCAGTTCTTC
TRBV5-8	.	.	TRBJ2-1	CASRGAAGREFEQFF	TGTGCCAGCAGGGGGGCTGCCGGGCGGGAGTTTGAGCAGTTCTTC
TRBV28	.	.	TRBJ1-1	CASSLSYGDTEAFF	TGTGCCAGCAGTTTATCGTACGGTGACACTGAAGCTTTCTTT
TRBV28	.	.	TRBJ2-1	CASSLPGDEQFF	TGTGCCAGCAGTTTACCAGGGGATGAGCAGTTCTTC
TRBV30	.	.	TRBJ2-5	CAYSDSTQETQYF	TGTGCCTACTCGGACAGCACACAAGAGACCCAGTACTTC
TRBV5-1	once	.	TRBJ2-1	CASSESGSDYNEQFF	TGCGCCAGCTCAGAGTCCGGGAGCGATTACAATGAGCAGTTCTTC
TRBV9	.	.	TRBJ2-1	CASSVVPGMDEQFF	TGTGCCAGCAGCGTAGTTCCAGGGATGGATGAGCAGTTCTTC
TRBV5-1	.	.	TRBJ2-3	CASTSQRNTQYF	TGCGCCAGCACGTCTCAGCGGAATACGCAGTATTTT
TRBV28	.	TRBD2	TRBJ2-7	CASSSPGREEQYF	TGTGCCAGCAGTTCCCCTGGGAGGGAAGAGCAGTACTTC
TRBV28	.	TRBD1	TRBJ2-5	CASKRPGQGKETQYF	TGTGCCAGCAAACGCCCCGGACAGGGGAAAGAGACCCAGTACTTC
TRBV9	.	.	TRBJ2-5	CASSVGPQAKETQYF	TGTGCCAGCAGCGTAGGCCCGCAGGCCAAAGAGACCCAGTACTTC
TRBV5-1	.	TRBD2	TRBJ2-1	CASSTMTSGMNYNEQFF	TGCGCCAGCAGCACGATGACTAGCGGGATGAACTACAATGAGCAGTTCTTC
TRBV5-4	.	TRBD2	TRBJ2-1	CASSVGGGSGYNEQFF	TGTGCCAGCAGCGTGGGGGGGGGTTCGGGGTACAATGAGCAGTTCTTC
TRBV4-1	.	.	TRBJ1-2	CASRQRGGNGGYTF	TGCGCCAGCAGGCAAAGGGGGGGTAACGGTGGCTACACCTTC
TRBV7-9	few	.	TRBJ1-1	CASRASGPTEAFF	TGTGCCAGCAGGGCAAGCGGGCCTACTGAAGCTTTCTTT
TRBV6-1	few	.	TRBJ2-2	CASSVGESGELFF	TGTGCCAGCAGTGTAGGGGAATCCGGGGAGCTGTTTTTT
TRBV21-1	.	.	TRBJ2-2	CASSGGGRSTGELFF	TGTGCCAGCAGCGGCGGCGGGAGATCAACCGGGGAGCTGTTTTTT